These 20 T cell receptor beta chains were all obtained from the same sample, sequenced in a study of metastatic and nonmetastatic thyroid tumors. Before thyroid surgery, none of the patients had received any treatment. With MiXCR, TCRdb reprocessed the PCR reads. This table holds approximately 28,000 clones, around 15% found once. Specimen: blood. These receptors all come from a male donor with papillary thyroid cancer or a benign thyroid nodule (not recorded which). Some clones in this sample may be carry-over from other donors' samples.

This clone appeared many times. The gene calls are TRBV14 and TRBJ2-3, with D unresolved. Trimming stripped 6 bases from V and 8 bases from J, with 9 bases between. The CDR3 consists of 11 residues. The germline V gene has CDR1 SGHDN and CDR2 FVKESK. Here the CDR3 reads CASSKESTQYF. The CDR3 coding sequence is TGTGCCAGCAGTAAGGAGAGTACGCAGTATTTT.

This clone was seen many times. The gene calls are TRBV5-5 and TRBJ1-5; the D is unclear. V lost 0 bases to trimming and J lost 0 bases, with 10 bases between them. Germline V CDR1 and CDR2: SGHKS, YYEKEE (reference sequence). CDR3 length equals 16 residues. DNA for the CDR3: TGTGCCAGCAGCTTGGTCGGAGGAGATAGCAATCAGCCCCAGCATTTT. It yields the protein CASSLVGGDSNQPQHF.

This clone came up many times. CDR3 residues: CASSLMGGSYGYTF. In DNA form, the CDR3 reads TGTGCCAGCAGTTTAATGGGGGGCTCCTATGGCTACACCTTC. The rearrangement joins TRBV27 to TRBJ1-2, with D possibly TRBD1 on 6 matching bases. In germline, CDR1 is MNHEY, CDR2 SMNVEV (reference sequence). The germline V and J ends were trimmed by 2 bases and 4 bases, with 11 bases remaining between them. The CDR3 consists of 14 residues.

This clone was seen many times. The V call is TRBV5-8, the J call TRBJ1-6; the D is unclear. The ends were cut back, 4 bases at V and 12 bases at J, with 11 bases in the middle. This CDR3 spans 12 amino acids. In germline, CDR1 is SGHTS, CDR2 YDEGEE. The CDR3 DNA reads TGTGCCAGCAGCCACCAAACGGAACCCCTCCACTTT. This codes for CASSHQTEPLHF.

The chain recombines TRBV11-2 with TRBJ2-2; possibly TRBD1 for D (6 bases). The CDR3 extends over 14 amino acids. The germline V gene encodes CDR1 SGHAT and CDR2 FQNNGV. V was trimmed by 4 bases and J by 4 bases, leaving 10 bases between them. CDR3: CASSYRAGTGELFF. The CDR3 nucleotides are TGTGCCAGCAGCTACAGGGCGGGCACCGGGGAGCTGTTTTTT. The entire variable domain, with the rest obtained from reference TRBV11-2 and TRBJ2-2, is as follows: EAGVAQSPRYKIIEKRQSVAFWCNPISGHATLYWYQQILGQGPKLLIQFQNNGVVDDSQLPKDRFSAERLKGVDSTLKIQPAKLEDSAVYLCASSYRAGTGELFFGEGSRLTVL.

In this sample, this clone turned up many times. This sequence joins TRBV7-2 and TRBJ2-5, with a possible D match to TRBD1 (5 bases). Germline CDR1 SGHTA, CDR2 FQGNSA. Trimming stripped 1 base from V and 5 bases from J, with 14 bases between. The CDR3 is made up of 15 amino acids. CDR3 sequence: CASSLGGGNRETQYF. DNA for the CDR3: TGTGCCAGCAGCTTAGGCGGCGGTAACAGGGAGACCCAGTACTTC.

This clone appeared many times. The rearrangement joins TRBV3-1 to TRBJ1-2; weak D call: TRBD1 (5 bases). Trimming removed 3 bases from V and 0 bases from J, with 11 bases in between. Germline V gives CDR1 LGHDT, CDR2 YNNKEL (reference sequence). The CDR3 runs 15 residues. The CDR3 sequence is CASSQGQGANYGYTF. In DNA form, the CDR3 reads TGTGCCAGCAGCCAGGGGCAAGGCGCTAACTATGGCTACACCTTC.

This clone was seen repeatedly, ten times or more. The V call is TRBV7-9, the J call TRBJ1-5; perhaps TRBD1 as D (5 bases). The V end was cut by 5 bases, the J end by 7 bases, with 12 bases between. Germline V lookup: CDR1 SEHNR, CDR2 FQNEAQ (reference sequence). CDR3 length equals 13 residues. For the CDR3, the DNA is TGTGCCAGCAGCAACGGGGGGGAACAGCCCCAGCATTTT. This encodes CASSNGGEQPQHF. Full variable domain (missing parts from reference TRBV7-9 and TRBJ1-5): DTGVSQNPRHKITKRGQNVTFRCDPISEHNRLYWYRQTLGQGPEFLTYFQNEAQLEKSRLLSDRFSAERPKGSFSTLEIQRTEQGDSAMYLCASSNGGEQPQHFGDGTRLSIL.

The chain links TRBV11-2 to TRBJ2-7, with no clear D. The CDR3 has 13 amino acids. CDR1 and CDR2 (germline): SGHAT, FQNNGV. Trimming shortened V by 2 bases and J by 2 bases, and 7 bases separated the two germline ends. Here the CDR3 reads CASSLSRTYEQYF. CDR3 nucleotide sequence: TGTGCCAGCAGCTTAAGTAGAACCTACGAGCAGTACTTC.

This clone was detected many times. This chain joins TRBV18 and TRBJ2-7, with 7 positions matching TRBD2. Germline CDR1 reads KGHSH; CDR2 reads LQKENI. V lost 3 bases and J lost 1; bases outside the gene matches: 6. The CDR3 is 15 residues long. The DNA for the CDR3 is TGTGCCAGCTCACCTACCCTAGCGGAGTCCTACGAGCAGTACTTC. Translating it yields CASSPTLAESYEQYF.

This clone has at least ten counts. The chain is built from TRBV28 and TRBJ1-1; D gene uncertain. Germline-derived CDR1 and CDR2 are MDHEN and SYDVKM. Trimming stripped 5 bases from V and 6 bases from J, with 13 bases between. This CDR3 is built from 13 residues. CDR3 residues: CASSKSSVAEAFF. CDR3 DNA: TGTGCCAGCAGTAAATCATCAGTGGCTGAAGCTTTCTTT.

The sample holds a few counts of this clone. V gene TRBV5-1 combines with J gene TRBJ1-1, with TRBD1 as a possible D gene (6 bases). The germline V and J ends were trimmed by 4 bases and 10 bases, with 17 bases remaining between them. Germline V gene data show CDR1 as SGHRS and CDR2 as YFSETQ. The CDR3 has 13 amino acids. Here the CDR3 reads CASSGVRGRGAFF. In nucleotides, the CDR3 is TGCGCCAGCAGCGGGGTACGGGGGCGGGGAGCTTTCTTT.

This clone was detected many times. The chain carries TRBV6-1 and TRBJ2-5; D ambiguous. V was trimmed by 9 bases and J by 5 bases, leaving 16 bases between them. CDR3 length: 13 residues. The V gene's germline CDR1 is MNHNS and CDR2 SASEGT. The chain's CDR3 is CASGRPDGETQYF. CDR3 nucleotides: TGTGCCAGTGGACGCCCTGACGGGGAGACCCAGTACTTC.

Notes on this clone: A much larger clonotype is one base distant, so this may be a read error. V is TRBV7-9 and J is TRBJ2-3; D may be TRBD1 (5 bases). The germline gives CDR1 SEHNR, CDR2 FQNEAQ (reference sequence). CDR3 length: 12 amino acids. CDR3 in amino acids: CASGPGADTQCF. As DNA, the CDR3 is TGTGCCAGCGGACCTGGGGCAGATACGCAGTGTTTT.

Details on this clone: One end of the junction fails to match germline, which may point to a read error. The rearrangement joins TRBV11-1 to TRBJ1-3; 8 positions agree with TRBD1. The V gene's germline CDR1 is SGHAT and CDR2 FQDESV (reference sequence). The CDR3 runs 17 residues. CDR3: CAISPRDRFGLSNTIYF. The CDR3 DNA is TGTGCCATCAGCCCCCGGGACAGGTTCGGGCTCTCCAACACCATATATTTT.

Only a few counts were recorded for this clone. This may be a read error, as it is one base from a much larger clone. Written as DNA, the CDR3 is TGTGCCAGCAACACCGCGGAGGTTTACAATGAGCAGTTCTTC. Its protein is CASNTAEVYNEQFF. The chain has TRBV5-4 and TRBJ2-1, with a tentative D call TRBD2 (5 bases). The germline CDR1 and CDR2 sequences are SGHNT and YYREEE (reference sequence). Trimming removed 6 bases at V and 4 bases at J, with 14 bases between. CDR3 length: 14 amino acids.

This clone was observed many times. The V gene is TRBV27, the J gene TRBJ2-3; no clear D. Germline V gene lookup returns CDR1 MNHEY and CDR2 SMNVEV (reference sequence). V lost 5 bases and J 1 base, leaving 10 bases between the germline ends. The CDR3 consists of 14 residues. In DNA form, the CDR3 reads TGTGCCAGCAGTCCGATAGTGGGCACAGATACGCAGTATTTT. Amino acids: CASSPIVGTDTQYF.

This clone was counted only a few times. A junction end diverges from the germline sequence, so it may reflect a read error. The chain couples TRBV12-5 to TRBJ2-7, with TRBD1 matching over 8 bases. This CDR3 contains 16 residues. Germline CDR1 reads LGHNT; CDR2 reads FRNRAP. The CDR3 spells CASCFATGQGFYEQYF. CDR3 DNA sequence: TGTGCTAGTTGTTTTGCAACCGGACAGGGTTTCTACGAGCAGTACTTC.

This clone was detected many times. This chain uses TRBV6-6 with TRBJ2-5; D gene unclear. The CDR3 loop spans 11 amino acids. Trimming pared 0 bases from V and 5 bases from J, leaving 1 base between. CDR1 MNHNY and CDR2 SVGAGI come from the germline V gene (reference sequence). In DNA form, the CDR3 reads TGTGCCAGCAGTTACTCTGAGACCCAGTACTTC. Residues: CASSYSETQYF.

The V gene is TRBV24-1, the J gene TRBJ1-2; TRBD1 matches at 7 bases. The CDR3 has 14 residues. Per germline, CDR1 KGHDR and CDR2 SFDVKD. Trimming cost V 4 bases and J 3 bases; bases outside gene matches: 4. CDR3 residues: CATSETGEDYGYTF. CDR3 coding DNA: TGTGCCACCAGTGAAACAGGGGAAGACTATGGCTACACCTTC.